This T cell receptor (beta chain) came from a study of spatial heterogeneity in lung cancer. Study-wide context: More beta-chain than alpha-chain sequences were consistently detected.

Trimming shortened V by 0 bases and J by 2 bases, and 8 bases separated the two germline ends. Germline assignment: CDR1 MGHRA and CDR2 YSYEKL. There are 15 residues in the CDR3. This clonotype was seen at least ten times. Unique molecular identifiers, one per molecule, were present on every TCR cDNA molecule. Each CDR3 protein is one row after TCRdb ran MiXCR on the 5' RACE reads. Of some 4,000 distinct CDR3 sequences detected, less than 10% appear once; the ten largest clones hold around 46%. Time point reported: sample taken at primary tumor resection. Whole RNA, which was extracted from tumor, nontumor lung tissue or frozen PBMC, was sequenced without any cell sorting. Samples were donated by 72 untreated early-stage non-small cell lung cancer patients.

This specimen consisted of PBMCs, obtained at surgery. The gene calls are TRBV4-1 and TRBJ1-5; D not certain. The TCR comes from a male donor with early-stage non-small cell lung cancer. The CDR3 nucleotides read TGCGCCAGCAGCCAAGATTATAGGGGCAATCAGCCCCAGCATTTT. Encoded protein: CASSQDYRGNQPQHF.